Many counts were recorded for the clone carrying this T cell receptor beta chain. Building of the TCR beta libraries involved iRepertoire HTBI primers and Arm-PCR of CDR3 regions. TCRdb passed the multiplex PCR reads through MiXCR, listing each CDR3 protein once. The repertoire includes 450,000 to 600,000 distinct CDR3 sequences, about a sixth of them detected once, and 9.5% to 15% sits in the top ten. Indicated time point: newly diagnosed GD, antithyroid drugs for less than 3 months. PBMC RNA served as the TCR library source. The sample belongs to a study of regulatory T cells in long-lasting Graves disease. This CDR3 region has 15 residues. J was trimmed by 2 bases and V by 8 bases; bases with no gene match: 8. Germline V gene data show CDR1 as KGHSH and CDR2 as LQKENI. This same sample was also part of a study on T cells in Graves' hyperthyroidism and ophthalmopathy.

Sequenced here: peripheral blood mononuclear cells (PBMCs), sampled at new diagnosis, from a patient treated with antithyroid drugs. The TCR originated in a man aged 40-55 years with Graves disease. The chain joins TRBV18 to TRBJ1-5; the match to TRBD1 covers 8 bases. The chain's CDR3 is CASRQDREGNQPQHF. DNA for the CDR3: TGTGCCAGCCGACAGGACAGGGAAGGCAATCAGCCCCAGCATTTT.